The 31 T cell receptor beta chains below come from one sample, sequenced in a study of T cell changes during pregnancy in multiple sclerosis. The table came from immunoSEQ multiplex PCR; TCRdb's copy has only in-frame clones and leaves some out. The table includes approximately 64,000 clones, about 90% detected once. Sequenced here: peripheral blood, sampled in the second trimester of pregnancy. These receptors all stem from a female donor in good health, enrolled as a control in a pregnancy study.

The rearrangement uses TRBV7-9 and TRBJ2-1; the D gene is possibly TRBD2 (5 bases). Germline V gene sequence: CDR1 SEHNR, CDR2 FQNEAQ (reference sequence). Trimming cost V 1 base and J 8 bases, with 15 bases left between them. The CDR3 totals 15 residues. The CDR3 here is CASSLVRGLWYEQFF. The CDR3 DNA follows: TGTGCCAGCAGCTTAGTGAGAGGGCTCTGGTATGAGCAGTTCTTC.

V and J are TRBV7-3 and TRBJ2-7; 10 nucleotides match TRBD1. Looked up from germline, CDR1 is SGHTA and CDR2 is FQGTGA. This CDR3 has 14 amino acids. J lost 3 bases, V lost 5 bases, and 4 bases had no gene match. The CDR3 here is CASSQDRGDYEQYF. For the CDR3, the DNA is TGTGCCAGCAGCCAGGACAGGGGGGACTACGAGCAGTACTTC.

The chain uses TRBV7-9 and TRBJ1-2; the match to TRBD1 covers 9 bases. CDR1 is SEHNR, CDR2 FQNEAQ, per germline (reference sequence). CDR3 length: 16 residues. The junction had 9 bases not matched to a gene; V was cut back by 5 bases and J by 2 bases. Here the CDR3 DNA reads TGTGCCAGCAGCACCAACGCCGGGACAGGGAACTATGGCTACACCTTC. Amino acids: CASSTNAGTGNYGYTF.

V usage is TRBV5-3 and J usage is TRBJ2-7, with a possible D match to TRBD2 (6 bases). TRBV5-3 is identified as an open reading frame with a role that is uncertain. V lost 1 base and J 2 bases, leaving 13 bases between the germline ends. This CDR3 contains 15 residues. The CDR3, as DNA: TGTGCCAGAAGCTTGAGCGGGCCGGAAACCTACGAGCAGTACTTC. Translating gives CARSLSGPETYEQYF.

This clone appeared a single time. CDR3 in DNA: TGTGCCAGCAACACGGACAGGGGTCACACTGAAGCTTTCTTT. It specifies CASNTDRGHTEAFF. The chain carries TRBV2 and TRBJ1-1; TRBD1 agrees at 9 bases. There are 14 residues in the CDR3. The trim removed 7 bases at V and 3 bases at J, leaving 6 bases unmatched. Germline V lookup: CDR1 SNHLY, CDR2 FYNNEI. Full variable domain (rest looked up from reference TRBV2 and TRBJ1-1): EPEVTQTPSHQVTQMGQEVILRCVPISNHLYFYWYRQILGQKVEFLVSFYNNEISEKSEIFDDQFSVERPDGSNFTLKIRSTKLEDSAMYFCASNTDRGHTEAFFGQGTRLTVV.

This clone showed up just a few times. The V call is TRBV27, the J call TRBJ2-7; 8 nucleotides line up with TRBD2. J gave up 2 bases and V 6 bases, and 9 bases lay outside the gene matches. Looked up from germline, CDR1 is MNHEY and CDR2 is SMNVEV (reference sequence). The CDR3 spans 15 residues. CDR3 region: CASSPGGAGAYEQYF. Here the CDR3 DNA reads TGTGCCAGCAGCCCGGGCGGAGCGGGAGCCTACGAGCAGTACTTC.

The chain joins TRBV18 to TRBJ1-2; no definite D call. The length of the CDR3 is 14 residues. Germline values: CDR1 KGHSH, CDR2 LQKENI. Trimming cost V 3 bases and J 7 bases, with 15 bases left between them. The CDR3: CASSPPGLVFGYTF. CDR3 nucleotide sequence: TGTGCCAGCTCACCCCCAGGATTGGTTTTTGGCTACACCTTC.

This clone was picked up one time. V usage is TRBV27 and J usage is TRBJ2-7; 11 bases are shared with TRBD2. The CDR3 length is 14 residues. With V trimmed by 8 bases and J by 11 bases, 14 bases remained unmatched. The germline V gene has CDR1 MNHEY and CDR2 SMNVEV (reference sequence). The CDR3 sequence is CASSLGLAGGPEYF. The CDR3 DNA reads TGTGCCAGCTCCCTAGGGCTAGCGGGAGGCCCAGAGTACTTC.

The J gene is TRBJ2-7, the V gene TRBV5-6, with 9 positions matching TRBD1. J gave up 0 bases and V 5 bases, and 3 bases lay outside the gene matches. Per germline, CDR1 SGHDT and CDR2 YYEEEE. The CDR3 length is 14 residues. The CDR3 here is CASRGQGGSYEQYF. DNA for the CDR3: TGTGCCAGCAGGGGACAGGGAGGCTCCTACGAGCAGTACTTC.

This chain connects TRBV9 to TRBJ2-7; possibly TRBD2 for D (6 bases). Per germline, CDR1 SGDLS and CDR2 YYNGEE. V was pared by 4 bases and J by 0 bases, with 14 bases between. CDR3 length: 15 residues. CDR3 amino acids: CASSPKPGASYEQYF. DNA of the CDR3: TGTGCCAGCAGCCCCAAACCGGGAGCCTCCTACGAGCAGTACTTC.

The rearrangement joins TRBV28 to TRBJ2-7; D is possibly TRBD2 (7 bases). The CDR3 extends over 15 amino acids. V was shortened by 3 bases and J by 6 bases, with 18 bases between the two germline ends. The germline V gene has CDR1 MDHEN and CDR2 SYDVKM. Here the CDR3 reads CASSFVGAGVLEQYF. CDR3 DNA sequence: TGTGCCAGCAGTTTTGTGGGGGCGGGGGTTCTCGAGCAGTACTTC. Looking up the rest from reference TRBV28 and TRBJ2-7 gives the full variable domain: DVKVTQSSRYLVKRTGEKVFLECVQDMDHENMFWYRQDPGLGLRLIYFSYDVKMKEKGDIPEGYSVSREKKERFSLILESASTNQTSMYLCASSFVGAGVLEQYFGPGTRLTVT.

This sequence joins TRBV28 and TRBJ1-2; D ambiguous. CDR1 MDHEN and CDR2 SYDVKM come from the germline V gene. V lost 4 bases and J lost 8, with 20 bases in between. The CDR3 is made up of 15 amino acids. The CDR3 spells CASSSTPSQTNGYTF. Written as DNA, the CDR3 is TGTGCCAGCAGTTCTACACCTTCACAGACAAACGGCTACACCTTC.

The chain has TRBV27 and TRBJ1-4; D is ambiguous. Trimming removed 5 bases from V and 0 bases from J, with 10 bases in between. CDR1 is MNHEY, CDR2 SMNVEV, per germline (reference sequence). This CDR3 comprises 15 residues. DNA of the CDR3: TGTGCCAGCAGTCCGAAATCGGCAACTAATGAAAAACTGTTTTTT. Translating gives CASSPKSATNEKLFF. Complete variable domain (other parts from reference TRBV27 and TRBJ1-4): EAQVTQNPRYLITVTGKKLTVTCSQNMNHEYMSWYRQDPGLGLRQIYYSMNVEVTDKGDVPEGYKVSRKEKRNFPLILESPSPNQTSLYFCASSPKSATNEKLFFGSGTQLSVL.

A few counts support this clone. In nucleotides, the CDR3 is TGTGCCAGCAGCCAAGATACAGTGAACACTGAAGCTTTCTTT. It translates to CASSQDTVNTEAFF. The chain employs TRBV4-2 and TRBJ1-1, with D unclear. V was trimmed by 0 bases and J by 0 bases, leaving 5 bases between them. The V gene's germline CDR1 is LGHNA and CDR2 YNFKEQ. CDR3 length equals 14 residues.

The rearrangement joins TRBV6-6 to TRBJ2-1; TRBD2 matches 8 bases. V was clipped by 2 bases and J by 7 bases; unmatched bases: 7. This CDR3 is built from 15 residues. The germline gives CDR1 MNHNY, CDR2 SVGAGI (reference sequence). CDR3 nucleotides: TGTGCCAGCAGTTACAGGGGCGGGAGGAATAATGAGCAGTTCTTC. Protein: CASSYRGGRNNEQFF.

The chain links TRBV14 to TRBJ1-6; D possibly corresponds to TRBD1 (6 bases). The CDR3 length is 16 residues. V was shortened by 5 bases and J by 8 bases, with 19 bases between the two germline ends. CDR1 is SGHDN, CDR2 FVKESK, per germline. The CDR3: CASSLGHAVSDSPLHF. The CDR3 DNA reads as TGTGCCAGCAGCTTGGGACACGCTGTCTCAGATTCACCCCTCCACTTT.

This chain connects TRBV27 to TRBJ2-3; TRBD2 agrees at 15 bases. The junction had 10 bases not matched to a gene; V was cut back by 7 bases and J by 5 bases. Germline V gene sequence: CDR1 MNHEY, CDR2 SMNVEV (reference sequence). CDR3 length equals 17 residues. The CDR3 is CASTGRGLAGGRDTQYF. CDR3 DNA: TGTGCCAGCACAGGTCGGGGACTAGCGGGAGGAAGAGATACGCAGTATTTT.

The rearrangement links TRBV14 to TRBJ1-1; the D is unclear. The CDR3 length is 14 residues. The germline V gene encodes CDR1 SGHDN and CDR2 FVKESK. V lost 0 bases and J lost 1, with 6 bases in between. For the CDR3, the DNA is TGTGCCAGCAGCCAAGATTCGGGGAACACTGAAGCTTTCTTT. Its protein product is CASSQDSGNTEAFF.

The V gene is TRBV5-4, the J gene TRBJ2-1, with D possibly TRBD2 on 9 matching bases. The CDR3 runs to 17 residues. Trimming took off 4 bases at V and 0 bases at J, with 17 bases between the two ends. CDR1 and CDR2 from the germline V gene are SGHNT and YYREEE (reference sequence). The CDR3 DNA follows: TGTGCCAGCAGCGGGGCTAGCGGGACAGGCTCCTACAATGAGCAGTTCTTC. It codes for CASSGASGTGSYNEQFF. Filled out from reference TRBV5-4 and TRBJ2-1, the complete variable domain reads ETGVTQSPTHLIKTRGQQVTLRCSSQSGHNTVSWYQQALGQGPQFIFQYYREEENGRGNFPPRFSGLQFPNYSSELNVNALELDDSALYLCASSGASGTGSYNEQFFGPGTRLTVL.

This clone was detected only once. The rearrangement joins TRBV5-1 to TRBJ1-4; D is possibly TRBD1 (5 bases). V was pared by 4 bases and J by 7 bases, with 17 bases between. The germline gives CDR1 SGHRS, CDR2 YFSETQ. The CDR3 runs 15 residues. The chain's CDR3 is CASSVQGLVGEKLFF. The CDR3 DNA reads TGCGCCAGCAGCGTGCAGGGATTAGTGGGTGAAAAACTGTTTTTT.

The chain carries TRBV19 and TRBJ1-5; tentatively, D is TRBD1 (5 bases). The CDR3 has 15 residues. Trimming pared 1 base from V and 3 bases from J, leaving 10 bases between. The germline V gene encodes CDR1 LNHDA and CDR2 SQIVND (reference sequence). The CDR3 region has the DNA TGTGCCAGTAGTATAGGCACAGGCATCAATCAGCCCCAGCATTTT. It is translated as CASSIGTGINQPQHF.

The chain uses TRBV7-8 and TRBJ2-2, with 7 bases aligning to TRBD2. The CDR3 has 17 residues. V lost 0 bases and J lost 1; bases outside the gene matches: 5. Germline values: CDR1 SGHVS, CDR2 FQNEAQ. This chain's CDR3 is CASSLAVGRMNTGELFF. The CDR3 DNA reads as TGTGCCAGCAGCTTAGCAGTCGGGAGGATGAACACCGGGGAGCTGTTTTTT.

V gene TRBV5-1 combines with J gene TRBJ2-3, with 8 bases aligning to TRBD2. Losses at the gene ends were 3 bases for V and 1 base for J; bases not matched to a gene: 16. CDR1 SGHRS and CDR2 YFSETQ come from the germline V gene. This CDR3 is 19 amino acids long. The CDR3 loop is CASSSGLAGFAGGTDTQYF. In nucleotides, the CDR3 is TGCGCCAGCAGCTCGGGTCTAGCGGGCTTCGCAGGGGGCACAGATACGCAGTATTTT.

CDR3 in amino acids: CASSPPVVRADGYTF. Here the CDR3 DNA reads TGTGCCAGCTCACCACCGGTGGTCAGGGCCGATGGCTACACCTTC. V is TRBV18 and J is TRBJ1-2, with a possible D match to TRBD1 (5 bases). V dropped 0 bases and J dropped 6 bases, with 14 bases sitting between them. CDR1 KGHSH and CDR2 LQKENI come from the germline V gene. This CDR3 is built from 15 residues.

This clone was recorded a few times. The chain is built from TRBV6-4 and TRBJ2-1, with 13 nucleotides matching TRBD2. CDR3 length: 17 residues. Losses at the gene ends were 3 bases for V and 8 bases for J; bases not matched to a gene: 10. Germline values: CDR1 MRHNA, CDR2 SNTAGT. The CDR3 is CASSDWDGTSGVHEQFF. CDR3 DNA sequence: TGTGCCAGCAGTGATTGGGACGGGACTAGCGGGGTCCATGAGCAGTTCTTC.

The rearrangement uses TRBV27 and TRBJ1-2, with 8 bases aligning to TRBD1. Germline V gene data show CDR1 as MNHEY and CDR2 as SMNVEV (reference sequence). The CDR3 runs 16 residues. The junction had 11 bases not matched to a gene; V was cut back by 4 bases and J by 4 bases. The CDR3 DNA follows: TGTGCCAGCAGTTCACAGGGGGGACCTCAAATCTATGGCTACACCTTC. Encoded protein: CASSSQGGPQIYGYTF.

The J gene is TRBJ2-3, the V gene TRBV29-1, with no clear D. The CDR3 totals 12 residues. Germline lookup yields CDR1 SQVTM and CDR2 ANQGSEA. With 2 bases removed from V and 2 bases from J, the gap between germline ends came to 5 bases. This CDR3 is CSVESYTDTQYF. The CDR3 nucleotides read TGCAGCGTTGAATCCTACACAGATACGCAGTATTTT.

The CDR3 coding sequence is TGTGCCAGCAGTGAAGGGCTAGCGGGGGGATACTACAATGAGCAGTTCTTC. It yields the protein CASSEGLAGGYYNEQFF. V and J are TRBV6-1 and TRBJ2-1; 11 bases fit TRBD2. Germline loops: CDR1 MNHNS, CDR2 SASEGT. V lost 1 base and J lost 3; bases outside the gene matches: 5. This CDR3 contains 17 residues.

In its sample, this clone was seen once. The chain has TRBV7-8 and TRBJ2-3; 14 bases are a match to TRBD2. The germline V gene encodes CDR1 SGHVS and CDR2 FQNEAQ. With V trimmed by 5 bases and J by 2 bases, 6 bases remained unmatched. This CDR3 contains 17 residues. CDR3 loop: CASSPRTSGRFTDTQYF. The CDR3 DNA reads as TGTGCCAGCAGCCCCCGGACTAGCGGGAGGTTCACAGATACGCAGTATTTT. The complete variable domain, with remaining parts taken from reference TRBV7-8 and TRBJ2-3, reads GAGVSQSPRYKVAKRGQDVALRCDPISGHVSLFWYQQALGQGPEFLTYFQNEAQLDKSGLPSDRFFAERPEGSVSTLKIQRTQQEDSAVYLCASSPRTSGRFTDTQYFGPGTRLTVL.

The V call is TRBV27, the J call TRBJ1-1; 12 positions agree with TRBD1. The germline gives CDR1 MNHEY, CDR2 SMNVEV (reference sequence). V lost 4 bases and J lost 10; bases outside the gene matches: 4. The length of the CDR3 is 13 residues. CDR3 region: CASSSGTGGAAFF. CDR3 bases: TGTGCCAGCAGTTCCGGGACAGGGGGCGCAGCTTTCTTT.

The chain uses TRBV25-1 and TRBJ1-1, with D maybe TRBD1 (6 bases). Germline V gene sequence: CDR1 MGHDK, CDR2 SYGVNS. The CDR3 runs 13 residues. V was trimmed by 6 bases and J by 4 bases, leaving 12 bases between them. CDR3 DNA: TGTGCCAGCAGACAGGGTGGAACCACTGAAGCTTTCTTT. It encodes CASRQGGTTEAFF. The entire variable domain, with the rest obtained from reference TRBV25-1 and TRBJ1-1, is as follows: EADIYQTPRYLVIGTGKKITLECSQTMGHDKMYWYQQDPGMELHLIHYSYGVNSTEKGDLSSESTVSRIRTEHFPLTLESARPSHTSQYLCASRQGGTTEAFFGQGTRLTVV.